This TCR beta chain is from a study of vaccination and CD4 T cells after COVID-19. Comment on this clonotype: The antigen is unknown.

V dropped 5 bases and J dropped 7 bases, with 16 bases sitting between them. CDR1 and CDR2 from the germline V gene are SQVTM and ANQGSEA. The CDR3 has 13 amino acids. Noted treatment: approximately nine-day PBMC culture with coronavirus spike peptide pools or control peptides (ViraFEST assay). Cultured CD4+ T-cell DNA underwent Oncomine TCR Beta short-read sequencing. It was cultured CD4+ T cells from which genomic DNA was extracted. TCRdb fed the PCR reads into MiXCR, producing one record per CDR3 protein. The repertoire holds about 13,000 distinct CDR3 sequences, with around 50% as singletons. Input material: CD4+ T cells from blood, cultured in vitro. This receptor was obtained from a human donor who had recovered from COVID-19. V is TRBV29-1 and J is TRBJ2-3; either TRBD1 or TRBD2 may supply D (5 bases each). CDR3 DNA sequence: TGCAGCGTTCTTCCAATGGGGGTCTATACGCAGTATTTT. It specifies CSVLPMGVYTQYF.